This T cell receptor (beta chain) was captured by sequencing in a study of identical twins. Study-wide points: Excess sharing between twins was weaker in beta out-of-frame sequences.

With 1 base removed from V and 3 bases from J, the gap between germline ends came to 3 bases. The CDR3 consists of 12 residues. In germline, CDR1 is LGHDT, CDR2 YNNKEL (reference sequence). TCRdb called the 5' RACE reads again in MiXCR, with one record for every CDR3 protein. The table has about 530,000 distinct CDR3 sequences, about a fifth seen once. This clonotype was detected ten times or more. The antigen is undetermined. The data were also submitted as part of a second study, on yellow fever vaccine responses in identical twins.

The source is a woman aged 18-29 years in good health. The chain recombines TRBV3-1 with TRBJ1-1; the D is unclear. Source material: CD4+ T cells sorted from blood. The DNA for the CDR3 is TGTGCCAGCAGCCAAGTGGACACTGAAGCTTTCTTT. Amino acids: CASSQVDTEAFF.